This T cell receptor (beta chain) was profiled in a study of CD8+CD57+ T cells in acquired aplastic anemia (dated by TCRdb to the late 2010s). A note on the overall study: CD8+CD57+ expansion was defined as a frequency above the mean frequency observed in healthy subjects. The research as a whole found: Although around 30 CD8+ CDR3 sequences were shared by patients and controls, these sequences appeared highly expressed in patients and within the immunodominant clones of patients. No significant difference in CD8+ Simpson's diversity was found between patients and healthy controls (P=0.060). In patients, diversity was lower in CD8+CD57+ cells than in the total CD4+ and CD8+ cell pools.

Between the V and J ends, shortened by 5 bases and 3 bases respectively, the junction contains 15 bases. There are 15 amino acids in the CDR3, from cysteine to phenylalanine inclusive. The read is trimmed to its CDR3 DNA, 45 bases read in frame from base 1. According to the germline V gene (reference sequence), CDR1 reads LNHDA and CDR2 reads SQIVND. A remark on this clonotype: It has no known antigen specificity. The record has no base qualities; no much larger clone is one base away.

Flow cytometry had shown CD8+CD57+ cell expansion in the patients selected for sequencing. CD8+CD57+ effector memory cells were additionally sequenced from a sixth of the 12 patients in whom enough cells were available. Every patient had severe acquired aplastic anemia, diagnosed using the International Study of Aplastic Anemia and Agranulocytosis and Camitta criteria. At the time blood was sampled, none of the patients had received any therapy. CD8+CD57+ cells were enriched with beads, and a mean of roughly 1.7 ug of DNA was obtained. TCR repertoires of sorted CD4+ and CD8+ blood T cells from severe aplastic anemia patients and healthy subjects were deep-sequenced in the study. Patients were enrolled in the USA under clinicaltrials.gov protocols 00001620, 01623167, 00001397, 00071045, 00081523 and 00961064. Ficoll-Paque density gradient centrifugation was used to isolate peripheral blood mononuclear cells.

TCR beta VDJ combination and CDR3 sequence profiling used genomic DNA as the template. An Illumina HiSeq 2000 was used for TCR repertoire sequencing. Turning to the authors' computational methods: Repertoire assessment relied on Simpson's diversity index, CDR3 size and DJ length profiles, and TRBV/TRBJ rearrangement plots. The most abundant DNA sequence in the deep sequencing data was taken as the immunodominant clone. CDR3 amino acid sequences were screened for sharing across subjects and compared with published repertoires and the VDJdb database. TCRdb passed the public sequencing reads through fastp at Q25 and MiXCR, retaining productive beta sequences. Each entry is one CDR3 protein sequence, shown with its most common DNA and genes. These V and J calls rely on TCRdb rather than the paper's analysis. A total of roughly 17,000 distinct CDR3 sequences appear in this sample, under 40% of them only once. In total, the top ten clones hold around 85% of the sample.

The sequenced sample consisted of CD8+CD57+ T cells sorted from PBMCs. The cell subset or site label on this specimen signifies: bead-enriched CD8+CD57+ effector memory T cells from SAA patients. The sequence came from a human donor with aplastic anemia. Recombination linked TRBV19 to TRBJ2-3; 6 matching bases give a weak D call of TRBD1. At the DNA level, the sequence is TGTGCCAGTAGTCAGGGGCGCCCTTCGACAGATACGCAGTATTTT. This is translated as CASSQGRPSTDTQYF.